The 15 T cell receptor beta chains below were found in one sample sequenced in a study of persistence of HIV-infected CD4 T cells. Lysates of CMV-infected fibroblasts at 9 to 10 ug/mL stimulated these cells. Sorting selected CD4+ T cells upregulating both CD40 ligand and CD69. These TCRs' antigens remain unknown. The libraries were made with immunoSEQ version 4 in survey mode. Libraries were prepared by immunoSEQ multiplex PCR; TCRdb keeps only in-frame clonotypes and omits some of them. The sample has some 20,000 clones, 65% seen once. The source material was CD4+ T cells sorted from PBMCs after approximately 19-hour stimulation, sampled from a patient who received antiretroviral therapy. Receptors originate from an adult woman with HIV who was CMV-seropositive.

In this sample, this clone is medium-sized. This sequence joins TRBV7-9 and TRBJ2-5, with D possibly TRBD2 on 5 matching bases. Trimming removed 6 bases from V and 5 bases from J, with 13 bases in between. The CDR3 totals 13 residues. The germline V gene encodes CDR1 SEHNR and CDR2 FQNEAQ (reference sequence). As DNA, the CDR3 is TGTGCCAGCAGAGACGGGATTAGCGAGACCCAGTACTTC. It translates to CASRDGISETQYF. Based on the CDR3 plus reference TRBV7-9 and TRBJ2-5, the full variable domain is DTGVSQNPRHKITKRGQNVTFRCDPISEHNRLYWYRQTLGQGPEFLTYFQNEAQLEKSRLLSDRFSAERPKGSFSTLEIQRTEQGDSAMYLCASRDGISETQYFGPGTRLLVL.

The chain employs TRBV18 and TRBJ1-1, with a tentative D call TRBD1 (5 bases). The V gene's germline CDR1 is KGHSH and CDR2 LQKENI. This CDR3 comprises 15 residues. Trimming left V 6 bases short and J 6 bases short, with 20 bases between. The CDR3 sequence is CASSSDAGPLSEAFF. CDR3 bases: TGTGCCAGCTCCTCCGATGCAGGGCCATTATCTGAAGCTTTCTTT.

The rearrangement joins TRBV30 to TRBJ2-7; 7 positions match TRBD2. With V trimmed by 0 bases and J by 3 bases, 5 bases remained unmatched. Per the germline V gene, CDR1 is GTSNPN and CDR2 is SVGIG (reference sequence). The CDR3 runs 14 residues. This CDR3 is CAWSVGGGFYEQYV. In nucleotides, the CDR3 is TGTGCCTGGAGTGTAGGCGGGGGATTCTACGAGCAGTACGTC.

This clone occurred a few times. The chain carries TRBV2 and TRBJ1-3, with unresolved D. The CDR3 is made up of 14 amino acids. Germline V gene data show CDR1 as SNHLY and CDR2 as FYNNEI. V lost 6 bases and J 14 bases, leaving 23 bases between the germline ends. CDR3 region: CASRVSQVVEKVYF. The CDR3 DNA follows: TGTGCCAGCAGAGTGAGTCAGGTAGTGGAGAAGGTATATTTT. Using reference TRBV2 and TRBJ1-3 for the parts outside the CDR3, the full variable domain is EPEVTQTPSHQVTQMGQEVILRCVPISNHLYFYWYRQILGQKVEFLVSFYNNEISEKSEIFDDQFSVERPDGSNFTLKIRSTKLEDSAMYFCASRVSQVVEKVYFGEGSWLTVV.

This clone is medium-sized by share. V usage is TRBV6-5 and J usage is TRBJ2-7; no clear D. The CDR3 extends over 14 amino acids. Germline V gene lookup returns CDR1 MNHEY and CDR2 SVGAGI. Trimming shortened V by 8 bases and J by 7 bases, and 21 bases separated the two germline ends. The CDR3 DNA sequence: TGTGCCAGCTGCCCCCGTTGGTGCCAGGAGGAGCAGTACTTC. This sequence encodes CASCPRWCQEEQYF.

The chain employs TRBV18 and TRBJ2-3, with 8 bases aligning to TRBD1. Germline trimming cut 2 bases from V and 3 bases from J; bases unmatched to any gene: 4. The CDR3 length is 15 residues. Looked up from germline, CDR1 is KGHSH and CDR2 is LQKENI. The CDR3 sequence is CASSPGRGPTDTQYF. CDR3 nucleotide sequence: TGTGCCAGCTCACCAGGCAGGGGGCCTACAGATACGCAGTATTTT.

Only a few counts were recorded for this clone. The CDR3 loop is CSASDHEQFF. CDR3 sequence (DNA): TGCAGTGCTTCGGATCATGAGCAGTTCTTC. The V and J genes are TRBV20-1 and TRBJ2-1; unclear D gene. Germline V gene sequence: CDR1 DFQATT, CDR2 SNEGSKA (reference sequence). V was clipped by 5 bases and J by 8 bases, with 7 bases between them. The CDR3 is 10 amino acids.

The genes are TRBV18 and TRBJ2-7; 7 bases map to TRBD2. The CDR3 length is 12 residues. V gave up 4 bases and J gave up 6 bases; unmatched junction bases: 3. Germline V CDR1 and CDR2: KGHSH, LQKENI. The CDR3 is CASSQRTSEQYF. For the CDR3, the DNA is TGTGCCAGCTCACAAAGGACTAGCGAGCAGTACTTC.

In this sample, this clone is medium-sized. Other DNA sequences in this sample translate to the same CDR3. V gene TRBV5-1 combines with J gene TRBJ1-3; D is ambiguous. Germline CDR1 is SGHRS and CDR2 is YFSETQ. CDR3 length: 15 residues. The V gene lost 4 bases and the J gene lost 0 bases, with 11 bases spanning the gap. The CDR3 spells CASSLNSGSGNTIYF. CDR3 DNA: TGCGCCAGCAGCCTTAACTCGGGCTCTGGAAACACCATATATTTT.

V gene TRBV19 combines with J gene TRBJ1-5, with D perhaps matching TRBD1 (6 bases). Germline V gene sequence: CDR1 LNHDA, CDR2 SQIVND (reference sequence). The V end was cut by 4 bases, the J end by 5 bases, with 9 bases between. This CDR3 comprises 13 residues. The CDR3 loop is CASSRQDDQPQHF. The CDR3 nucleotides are TGTGCCAGTAGTAGACAGGATGATCAGCCCCAGCATTTT.

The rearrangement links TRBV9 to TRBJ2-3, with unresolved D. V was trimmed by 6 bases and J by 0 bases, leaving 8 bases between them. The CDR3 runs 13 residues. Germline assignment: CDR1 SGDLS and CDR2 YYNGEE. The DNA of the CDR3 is TGTGCCAGCACCTCCGACAGCACAGATACGCAGTATTTT. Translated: CASTSDSTDTQYF.

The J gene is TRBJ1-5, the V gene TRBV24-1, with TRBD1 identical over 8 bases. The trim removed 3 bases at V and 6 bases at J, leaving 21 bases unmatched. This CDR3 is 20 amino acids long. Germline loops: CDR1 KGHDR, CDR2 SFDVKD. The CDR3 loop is CATSDPAEDRGGGVGQPQHF. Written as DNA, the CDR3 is TGTGCCACCAGTGATCCCGCTGAAGACAGGGGAGGGGGTGTAGGTCAGCCCCAGCATTTT.

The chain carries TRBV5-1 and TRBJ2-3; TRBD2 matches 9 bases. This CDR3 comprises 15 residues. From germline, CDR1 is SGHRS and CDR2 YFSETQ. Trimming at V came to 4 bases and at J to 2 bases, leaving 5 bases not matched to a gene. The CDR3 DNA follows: TGCGCCAGCAGCAGGGTAGCGGGGGACACAGATACGCAGTATTTT. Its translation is CASSRVAGDTDTQYF.

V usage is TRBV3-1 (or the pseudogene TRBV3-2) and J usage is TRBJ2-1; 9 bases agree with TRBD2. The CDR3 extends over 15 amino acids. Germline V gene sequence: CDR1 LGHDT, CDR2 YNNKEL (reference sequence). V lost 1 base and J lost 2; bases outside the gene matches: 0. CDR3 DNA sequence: TGTGCCAGCAGCCAAGCTAGCGGGGCCTACAATGAGCAGTTCTTC. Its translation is CASSQASGAYNEQFF.

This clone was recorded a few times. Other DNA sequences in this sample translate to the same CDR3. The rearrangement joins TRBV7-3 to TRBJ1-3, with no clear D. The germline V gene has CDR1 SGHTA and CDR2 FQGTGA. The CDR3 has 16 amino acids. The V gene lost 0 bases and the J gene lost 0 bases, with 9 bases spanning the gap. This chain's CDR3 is CASSLTGGNSGNTIYF. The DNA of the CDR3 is TGTGCCAGCAGCTTAACTGGCGGAAACTCTGGAAACACCATATATTTT.